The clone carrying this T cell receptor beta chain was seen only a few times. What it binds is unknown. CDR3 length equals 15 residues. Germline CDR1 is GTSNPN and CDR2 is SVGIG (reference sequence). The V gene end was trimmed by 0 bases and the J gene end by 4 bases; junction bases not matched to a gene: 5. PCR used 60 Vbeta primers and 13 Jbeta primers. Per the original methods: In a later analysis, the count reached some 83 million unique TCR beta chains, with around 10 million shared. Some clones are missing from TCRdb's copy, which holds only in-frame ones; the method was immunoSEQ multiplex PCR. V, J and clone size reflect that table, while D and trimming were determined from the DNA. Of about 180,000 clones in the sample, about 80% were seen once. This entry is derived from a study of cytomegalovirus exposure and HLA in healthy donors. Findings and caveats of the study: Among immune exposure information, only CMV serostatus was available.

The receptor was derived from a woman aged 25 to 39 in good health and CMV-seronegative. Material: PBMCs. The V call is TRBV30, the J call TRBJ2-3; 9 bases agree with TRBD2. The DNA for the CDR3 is TGTGCCTGGAGTGTTGGCGGGGGGGCCGCAGATACGCAGTATTTT. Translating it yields CAWSVGGGAADTQYF.